The rows below give T cell receptor beta chains drawn from one sample of a study of HIV-infected patients and healthy controls. TCRdb recomputed calls from the 5' RACE reads with MiXCR, one row per CDR3 protein. The sample yields about 67,000 distinct CDR3 sequences, around 16% seen once. The sample consisted of CD4+ T cells from blood. The receptors come from a human donor in good health. The CDR3 runs from the conserved cysteine through the conserved F or W.

CDR3,length,J,V
CATSVPGGSETQYF,14,TRBJ2-5,TRBV15
CANSLGGQTSSPLHF,15,TRBJ1-6,TRBV7-9
CASSIVTGAINQPQHF,16,TRBJ1-5,TRBV19
CASSLSGTGGRAFF,14,TRBJ1-1,TRBV7-2
CASRVETGDYEQYF,14,TRBJ2-7,TRBV28
CASSLEPLSKTQYF,14,TRBJ2-5,TRBV5-1
CASSLTDRVSSPLHF,15,TRBJ1-6,TRBV13
CSAWGTGKYEQYF,13,TRBJ2-7,TRBV29-1
CAWSVLGRGYGYTF,14,TRBJ1-2,TRBV30
CATSRNLQGDQPQHF,15,TRBJ1-5,TRBV15
CASSPVKPTGYRTQYF,16,TRBJ2-5,TRBV28
CASSVGWDGAAETQYF,16,TRBJ2-5,TRBV9
CSVSGRPPNEQFF,13,TRBJ2-1,TRBV29-1
CASSLSTALAGRETQYF,17,TRBJ2-5,TRBV28
CASAAGRVYEQYF,13,TRBJ2-7,TRBV2
CASSRIDGAVYRTGELFF,18,TRBJ2-2,TRBV19
CASSPRAGRTEAFF,14,TRBJ1-1,TRBV28
CASSLGQPYNEQFF,14,TRBJ2-1,TRBV7-3
CASSSGLAEGLSSGANVLTF,20,TRBJ2-6,TRBV13
CASNQGSTDTQYF,13,TRBJ2-3,TRBV12-3/TRBV12-4
CASSLDGQGVVQYF,14,TRBJ2-7,TRBV11-3
CSARDRGLAEAFF,13,TRBJ1-1,TRBV20-1
CASSSNLGGGDSGNTIYF,18,TRBJ1-3,TRBV7-2
CASRLYGASSYNSPLHF,17,TRBJ1-6,TRBV5-6
CASARGGATAFF,12,TRBJ1-1,TRBV27
CAISEGQGMRDQPQHF,16,TRBJ1-5,TRBV10-3
CASAIQGMNTEAFF,14,TRBJ1-1,TRBV2
CASSALGGNTIYF,13,TRBJ1-3,TRBV9
CASTETDTQYF,11,TRBJ2-3,TRBV7-2
CASSTILGDERNSPLHF,17,TRBJ1-6,TRBV19
CASGGQTYGYTF,12,TRBJ1-2,TRBV7-2
CASSPRGARSTGELFF,16,TRBJ2-2,TRBV7-9
CASSQVGQGIDEQFF,15,TRBJ2-1,TRBV3-1
CASSYSWASYEQYF,14,TRBJ2-7,TRBV6-2/TRBV6-3
CASRNGNLASTGELFF,16,TRBJ2-2,TRBV7-9
CASSPGQLNQPQHF,14,TRBJ1-5,TRBV6-1
CASSLEVRLNEQYF,14,TRBJ2-7,TRBV11-2
CASSRGLRAKNIQYF,15,TRBJ2-4,TRBV6-2/TRBV6-3
CASRISGTPVKSEQFF,16,TRBJ2-1,TRBV6-5
CASSLDRAETQYF,13,TRBJ2-5,TRBV11-2
CASTPRQGRDATEAFF,16,TRBJ1-1,TRBV6-2/TRBV6-3
CAISEDSDTQYF,12,TRBJ2-3,TRBV10-3
CSLRKPGTLNIQYF,14,TRBJ2-4,TRBV20-1
CSARDVQGEVTGELFF,16,TRBJ2-2,TRBV20-1
CSVEPIESRQFF,12,TRBJ2-1,TRBV29-1
CASRDPRAPNWAFF,14,TRBJ1-1,TRBV25-1
CASSQDPDRLQETQYF,16,TRBJ2-5,TRBV14
CASSLLRQGDSPLHF,15,TRBJ1-6,TRBV11-2
CASSLQGGGRGNEQFF,16,TRBJ2-1,TRBV5-1
CASSPPGSGSEKLFF,15,TRBJ1-4,TRBV19
CASRGYGYGYTF,12,TRBJ1-2,TRBV12-3/TRBV12-4
CASSLAPVSTDTQYF,15,TRBJ2-3,TRBV7-2
CASSSLEGDNEQFF,14,TRBJ2-1,TRBV5-1
CASNQGAQGQPQHF,14,TRBJ1-5,TRBV6-1